The next 15 T cell receptor beta chains were all read from a single sample in a study of human T cells and chemical hapten exposure. A single record per CDR3 protein comes from TCRdb applying MiXCR to the RACE reads. Among tens of thousands of distinct CDR3 sequences listed, over 9.5% were seen once. Specified time point: patch test 1, 2 weeks after DPC sensitization. Sample treatment: therapeutic diphenylcyclopropenone sensitization with weekly scalp DPC. Sequenced material: whole blood, taken in connection with sensitization to the hapten diphenylcyclopropenone (DPC). Receptors were obtained from a man aged 35 to 55 with alopecia areata. Some clones in this sample may be carry-over from other donors' samples.

This clonotype has at least ten counts. The chain recombines TRBV7-6 with TRBJ2-3, with D possibly being TRBD2 (6 bases). The CDR3 is 16 amino acids. Germline CDR1 and CDR2: SGHVS and FNYEAQ. Trimming left V 1 base short and J 2 bases short, with 13 bases between. The CDR3: CASSLGLGDPTDTQYF. CDR3 in DNA: TGTGCCAGCAGCTTAGGACTAGGTGATCCCACAGATACGCAGTATTTT.

This clonotype was counted many times. The rearrangement uses TRBV20-1 and TRBJ1-4; no clear D. This CDR3 has 14 residues. V was trimmed by 0 bases and J by 13 bases, leaving 18 bases between them. Germline CDR1 reads DFQATT; CDR2 reads SNEGSKA (reference sequence). The CDR3 bases are TGCAGTGCTAGAGATCGGGTCCGGTCACGGGGACTGTTTTTT. It codes for CSARDRVRSRGLFF.

The chain has TRBV7-2 and TRBJ2-7, with 7 bases matching TRBD1. After removal of 4 bases from V and 5 bases from J, the junction contained 8 bases not matched to a gene. The length of the CDR3 is 14 residues. The V gene's germline CDR1 is SGHTA and CDR2 FQGNSA. CDR3 DNA: TGTGCCAGCAGCTCAAGACAGGGCACGGACGAGCAGTACTTC. It yields the protein CASSSRQGTDEQYF. Full variable domain (outside the CDR3, taken from reference TRBV7-2 and TRBJ2-7): GAGVSQSPSNKVTEKGKDVELRCDPISGHTALYWYRQSLGQGLEFLIYFQGNSAPDKSGLPSDRFSAERTGGSVSTLTIQRTQQEDSAVYLCASSSRQGTDEQYFGPGTRLTVT.

This clonotype was observed a handful of times. In nucleotides, the CDR3 is TGTGCCAGCAGCCCGCGGACTAGATACGAGCAGTACGTC. It is translated as CASSPRTRYEQYV. The chain has TRBV7-3 and TRBJ2-7; 7 bases agree with TRBD2. CDR3 size: 13 residues. V dropped 5 bases and J dropped 4; count of bases not matched to a gene: 5. Germline CDR1 reads SGHTA; CDR2 reads FQGTGA.

This clonotype was seen only a few times. The J gene is TRBJ1-5, the V gene TRBV19; 7 bases line up with TRBD1. From germline, CDR1 is LNHDA and CDR2 SQIVND (reference sequence). The CDR3 has 16 amino acids. V was pared by 3 bases and J by 1 base, with 6 bases of the junction left unmatched. Here the CDR3 reads CASSMPDRASNQPQHF. In nucleotides, the CDR3 is TGTGCCAGTAGTATGCCCGACAGGGCCAGCAATCAGCCCCAGCATTTT.

This clonotype was detected ten times or more. V is TRBV4-3 and J is TRBJ2-7; D may be TRBD2 (5 bases). With 2 bases removed from V and 0 bases from J, the gap between germline ends came to 11 bases. Germline loops: CDR1 LGHNA, CDR2 YSLEER. The CDR3 totals 15 residues. This CDR3 is CASSQSDYPSYEQYF. In DNA, the CDR3 is TGCGCCAGCAGCCAATCCGACTACCCCTCCTACGAGCAGTACTTC.

The table lists this clonotype with a few counts. The chain employs TRBV5-8 and TRBJ2-3; D is undetermined. This CDR3 is built from 13 residues. V gave up 4 bases and J gave up 7 bases, with 13 bases separating them. From germline, CDR1 is SGHTS and CDR2 YDEGEE. CDR3 bases: TGTGCCAGCAGCGGCGGCTCAGTGAATACGCAGTATTTT. It specifies CASSGGSVNTQYF.

V usage is TRBV3-1 and J usage is TRBJ2-5; D not resolved. V gave up 2 bases and J gave up 0 bases, with 4 bases separating them. Germline V gene sequence: CDR1 LGHDT, CDR2 YNNKEL (reference sequence). The CDR3 has 13 residues. Here the CDR3 reads CASSQFHQETQYF. The CDR3 DNA follows: TGTGCCAGCAGCCAATTTCACCAAGAGACCCAGTACTTC.

This clonotype has ten or more counts. This sequence joins TRBV20-1 and TRBJ1-2, with 9 bases matching TRBD1. There are 19 residues in the CDR3. CDR1 is DFQATT, CDR2 SNEGSKA, per germline (reference sequence). Unmatched junction bases numbered 20, after V lost 3 bases and J lost 3 bases. The CDR3 loop is CSASLRSPPGTGSDYGYTF. DNA of the CDR3: TGCAGTGCTAGCCTCCGGAGTCCCCCCGGGACAGGGAGCGACTATGGCTACACCTTC.

The sample holds a few counts of this clonotype. The chain links TRBV28 to TRBJ2-6; tentatively, D is TRBD2 (6 bases). The CDR3 loop spans 15 amino acids. V dropped 5 bases and J dropped 1 base, with 9 bases sitting between them. Germline V gene lookup returns CDR1 MDHEN and CDR2 SYDVKM. The CDR3: CASSARGSGANVLTF. For the CDR3, the DNA is TGTGCCAGCAGTGCCCGGGGGTCTGGGGCCAACGTCCTGACTTTC.

The chain has TRBV4-1 and TRBJ2-2; TRBD2 matches 7 bases. The germline V gene has CDR1 MGHRA and CDR2 YSYEKL. CDR3 length: 15 residues. Losses at the gene ends were 0 bases for V and 6 bases for J; bases not matched to a gene: 4. CDR3 in amino acids: CASSQEGLAAGELFF. The DNA for the CDR3 is TGCGCCAGCAGCCAAGAAGGGCTAGCGGCCGGGGAGCTGTTTTTT.

This clonotype was observed at least ten times. This chain joins TRBV28 and TRBJ1-4; D is perhaps TRBD1 (5 bases). The CDR3 totals 14 residues. Germline lookup yields CDR1 MDHEN and CDR2 SYDVKM. Trimming cost V 7 bases and J 1 base, with 10 bases left between them. The CDR3 loop is CASISRGTNEKLFF. DNA of the CDR3: TGTGCCAGCATCTCAAGGGGAACTAATGAAAAACTGTTTTTT.

The chain combines TRBV12-3 or TRBV12-4 with TRBJ2-1, with TRBD2 identical over 11 bases. V dropped 1 base and J dropped 8; count of bases not matched to a gene: 13. The CDR3 totals 18 residues. The DNA of the CDR3 is TGTGCCAGCAGTTTAGAAGGGTACGGAGTAGCGGGAGGGCATGAGCAGTTCTTC. Its translation is CASSLEGYGVAGGHEQFF.

Many counts were recorded for this clonotype. This rearrangement joins TRBV20-1 to TRBJ2-7; D perhaps matches TRBD1 (6 bases). The CDR3 runs to 12 residues. Germline values: CDR1 DFQATT, CDR2 SNEGSKA (reference sequence). The V end lost 3 bases, the J end lost 5 bases, and 11 bases lay between the germline ends. The CDR3 region has the DNA TGCAGTGCTAGGGCGACAGGAGACGAGCAGTACTTC. Its translation: CSARATGDEQYF.

The table lists this clonotype with a few counts. The chain joins TRBV5-1 to TRBJ2-2, with TRBD2 matching over 10 bases. Germline V gives CDR1 SGHRS, CDR2 YFSETQ. This CDR3 has 16 residues. Trimming at V came to 0 bases and at J to 6 bases, leaving 5 bases not matched to a gene. As DNA, the CDR3 is TGCGCCAGCAGCTTGGCGGCTAGCGGGAGTGCCGGGGAGCTGTTTTTT. Residues: CASSLAASGSAGELFF.